This T cell receptor beta chain emerged from a study of identical twins. Germline V gene lookup returns CDR1 SGDLS and CDR2 YYNGEE. The CDR3 extends over 16 amino acids. Between the trimmed V and J ends, which lost 2 bases and 0 bases, there was a span of 15 bases. As for this clonotype: What it binds is not known.

TCRdb ran MiXCR on the 5' RACE reads and lists one entry per CDR3 protein. This sample carries roughly 500,000 distinct CDR3 sequences, roughly a fifth of them seen once, and the ten largest clones take about 0.91%. Overall study findings and caveats: There were fewer insertions in abundant cord blood beta clonotypes, but memory repertoires showed no such pattern.

These data also formed part of another study, on T cells expressing NK-cell markers.

The chain has TRBV9 and TRBJ2-7, with a tentative D call TRBD1 (6 bases). The receptor comes from a woman between 18 and 30 years old in good health. Sequenced sample: CD4+ T cells sorted from blood. The CDR3 sequence is CASSVDPGHNSYEQYF. The CDR3 nucleotides read TGTGCCAGCAGCGTGGACCCGGGACATAACTCCTACGAGCAGTACTTC.